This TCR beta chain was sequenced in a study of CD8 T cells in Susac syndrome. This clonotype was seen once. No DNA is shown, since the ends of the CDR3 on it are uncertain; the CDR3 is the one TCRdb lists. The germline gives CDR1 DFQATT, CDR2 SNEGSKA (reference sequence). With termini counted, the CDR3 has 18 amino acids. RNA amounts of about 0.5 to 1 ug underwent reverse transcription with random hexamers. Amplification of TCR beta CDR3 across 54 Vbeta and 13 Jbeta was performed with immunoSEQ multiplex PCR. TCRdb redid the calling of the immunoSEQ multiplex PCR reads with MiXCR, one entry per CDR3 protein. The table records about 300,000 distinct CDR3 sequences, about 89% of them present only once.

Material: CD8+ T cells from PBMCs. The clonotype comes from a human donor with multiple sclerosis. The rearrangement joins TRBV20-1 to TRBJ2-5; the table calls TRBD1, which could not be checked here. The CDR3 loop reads CSARTAKRPSTSKETQYF.